These 10 T cell receptor beta chains share one sample of origin, sequenced in a study of human T cells and chemical hapten exposure. As for time point: patch test 1, 2 weeks after DPC sensitization. Treatment reported: therapeutic diphenylcyclopropenone sensitization with weekly scalp DPC. Using its own MiXCR run on the RACE reads, TCRdb lists one record per CDR3 protein. The repertoire holds around 300,000 distinct CDR3 sequences, with under 8% as singletons. Specimen: whole blood, collected in connection with sensitization to the hapten diphenylcyclopropenone (DPC). The receptors originated from a young woman with alopecia areata. Some clones in this sample may be carry-over from other donors' samples.

This clonotype was seen at least ten times. The chain uses TRBV6-5 and TRBJ2-7; 9 positions match TRBD1. The CDR3 length is 15 residues. The germline V gene encodes CDR1 MNHEY and CDR2 SVGAGI. V lost 5 bases to trimming and J lost 6 bases; unmatched junction nucleotides: 11. The CDR3 here is CASSPWTGAPLEQYF. The DNA of the CDR3 is TGTGCCAGCAGTCCCTGGACAGGGGCCCCCCTCGAGCAGTACTTC.

This clonotype has just a few counts. For the CDR3, the DNA is TGTGCCAGCAGTTCTAACCAGGGGGGTTATTCGGTCGAGCAGTACTTC. Translation: CASSSNQGGYSVEQYF. V usage is TRBV12-3 or TRBV12-4 and J usage is TRBJ2-7, with D tentatively TRBD1 (7 bases). CDR3 length equals 16 residues. The V gene lost 4 bases and the J gene lost 6 bases, with 22 bases spanning the gap.

This clonotype has just a few counts. This chain uses TRBV4-3 with TRBJ1-2, with D possibly being TRBD1 (6 bases). The CDR3 runs to 14 residues. The germline V gene has CDR1 LGHNA and CDR2 YSLEER. Trimming pared 2 bases from V and 4 bases from J, leaving 11 bases between. This CDR3 reads CASSQSRQAYGYTF. The CDR3, as DNA: TGCGCCAGCAGCCAAAGTCGACAGGCCTATGGCTACACCTTC.

The table lists this clonotype with many counts. This chain uses TRBV6-5 with TRBJ2-5; D remains unclear. With 0 bases removed from V and 4 bases from J, the gap between germline ends came to 9 bases. This CDR3 region has 14 residues. Germline CDR1 reads MNHEY; CDR2 reads SVGAGI. The CDR3, as DNA: TGTGCCAGCAGTTACTCCTATCGGAGAGAGACCCAGTACTTC. Protein product: CASSYSYRRETQYF.

The table lists this clonotype with many counts. This sequence joins TRBV6-4 and TRBJ2-7, with unresolved D. This CDR3 region has 11 residues. Trimming took 4 bases from V and 2 from J, leaving 3 bases between them. CDR1 is MRHNA and CDR2 is SNTAGT in the germline V gene. The CDR3 protein is CASSGTYEQYF. The CDR3 DNA reads TGTGCCAGCAGTGGCACCTACGAGCAGTACTTC.

This clonotype turned up a few times. Compared with germline, one end of the junction differs, possibly owing to a read error. CDR3 sequence: CASAGGVWYEQNF. The CDR3 coding sequence is TGTGCTAGTGCAGGCGGTGTCTGGTACGAGCAGAACTTC. This chain connects TRBV12-5 to TRBJ2-7; no reliable D call. CDR1 LGHNT and CDR2 FRNRAP come from the germline V gene. This CDR3 contains 13 residues.

The V gene is TRBV10-3, the J gene TRBJ1-2; the D is unclear. The CDR3 loop spans 18 amino acids. V was shortened by 4 bases and J by 0 bases, with 21 bases between the two germline ends. CDR1 and CDR2 from the germline V gene are ENHRY and SYGVKD. The CDR3 nucleotides read TGTGCCATCAGTGCGGCAGGCCCGATGGATGGATCTAACTATGGCTACACCTTC. This encodes CAISAAGPMDGSNYGYTF.

This clonotype was observed at least ten times. V is TRBV7-2 and J is TRBJ1-3; D gene ambiguous. V gave up 3 bases and J gave up 1 base, with 10 bases separating them. The germline V gene encodes CDR1 SGHTA and CDR2 FQGNSA. This CDR3 comprises 15 residues. CDR3 nucleotide sequence: TGTGCCAGCAGCTTGGGAGACCTATCTGGAAACACCATATATTTT. Amino acid sequence: CASSLGDLSGNTIYF.

The V and J genes are TRBV6-2 or TRBV6-3 and TRBJ2-3, with a possible D match to TRBD2 (5 bases). Germline assignment: CDR1 MNHEY and CDR2 SVGEGT. V lost 8 bases and J 0 bases, leaving 15 bases between the germline ends. This CDR3 is built from 15 residues. The CDR3 here is CASLPRGESTDTQYF. For the CDR3, the DNA is TGTGCCAGCCTTCCCCGGGGTGAGAGCACAGATACGCAGTATTTT.

This clonotype occurred a few times. V is TRBV7-2 and J is TRBJ2-1; maybe TRBD2 (5 bases). This CDR3 has 12 residues. From germline, CDR1 is SGHTA and CDR2 FQGNSA. V was cut by 5 bases and J by 7 bases, with 9 bases left in between. CDR3 nucleotides: TGTGCCAGCAGCCTTAGGAGGAATGAGCAGTTCTTC. Amino acid sequence: CASSLRRNEQFF.